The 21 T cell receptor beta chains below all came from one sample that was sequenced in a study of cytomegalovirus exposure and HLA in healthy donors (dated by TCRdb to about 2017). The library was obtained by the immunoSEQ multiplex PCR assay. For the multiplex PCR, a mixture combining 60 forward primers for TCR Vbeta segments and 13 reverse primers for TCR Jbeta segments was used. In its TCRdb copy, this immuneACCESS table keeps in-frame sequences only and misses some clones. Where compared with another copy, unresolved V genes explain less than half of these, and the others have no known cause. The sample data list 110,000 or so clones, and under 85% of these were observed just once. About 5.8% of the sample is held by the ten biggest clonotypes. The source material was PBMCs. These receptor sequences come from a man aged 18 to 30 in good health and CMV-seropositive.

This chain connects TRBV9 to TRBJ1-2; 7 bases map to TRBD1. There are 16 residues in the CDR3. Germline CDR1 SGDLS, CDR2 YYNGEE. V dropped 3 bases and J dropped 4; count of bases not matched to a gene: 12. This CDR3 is CASSATWTGSSYGYTF. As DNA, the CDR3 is TGTGCCAGCAGCGCCACTTGGACAGGTAGTTCCTATGGCTACACCTTC.

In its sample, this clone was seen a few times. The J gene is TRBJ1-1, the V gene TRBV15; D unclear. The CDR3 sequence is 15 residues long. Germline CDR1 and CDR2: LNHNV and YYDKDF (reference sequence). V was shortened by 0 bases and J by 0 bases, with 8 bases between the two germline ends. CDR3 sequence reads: CATSRDMGLNTEAFF. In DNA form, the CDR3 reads TGTGCCACCAGCAGAGATATGGGCCTGAACACTGAAGCTTTCTTT.

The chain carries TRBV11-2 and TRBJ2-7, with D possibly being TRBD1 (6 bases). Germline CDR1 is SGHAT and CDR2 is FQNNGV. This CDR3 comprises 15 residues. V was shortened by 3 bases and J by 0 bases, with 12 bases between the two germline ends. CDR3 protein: CASSFTTGSSYEQYF. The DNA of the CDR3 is TGTGCCAGCAGCTTCACAACAGGGAGCTCCTACGAGCAGTACTTC.

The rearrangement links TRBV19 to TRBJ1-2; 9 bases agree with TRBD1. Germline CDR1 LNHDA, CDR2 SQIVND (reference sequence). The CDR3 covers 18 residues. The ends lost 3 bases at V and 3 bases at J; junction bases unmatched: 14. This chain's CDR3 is CASSIFGGQGQGHYGYTF. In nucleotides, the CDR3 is TGTGCCAGTAGTATCTTCGGGGGACAGGGACAAGGACACTATGGCTACACCTTC. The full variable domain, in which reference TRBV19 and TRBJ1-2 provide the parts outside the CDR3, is DGGITQSPKYLFRKEGQNVTLSCEQNLNHDAMYWYRQDPGQGLRLIYYSQIVNDFQKGDIAEGYSVSREKKESFPLTVTSAQKNPTAFYLCASSIFGGQGQGHYGYTFGSGTRLTVV.

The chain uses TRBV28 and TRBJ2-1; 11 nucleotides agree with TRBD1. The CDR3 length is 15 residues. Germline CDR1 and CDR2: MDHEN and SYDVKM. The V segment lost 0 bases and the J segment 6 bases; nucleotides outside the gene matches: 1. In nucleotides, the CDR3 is TGTGCCAGCAGTTTATGGGGGACAGGGGGCAATGAGCAGTTCTTC. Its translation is CASSLWGTGGNEQFF.

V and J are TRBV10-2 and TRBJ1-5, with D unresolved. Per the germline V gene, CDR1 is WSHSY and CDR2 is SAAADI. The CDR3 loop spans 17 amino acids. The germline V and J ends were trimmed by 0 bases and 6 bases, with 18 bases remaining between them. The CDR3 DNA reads TGCGCCAGCAGTGAGTCGGGAGGGTCAGGAATGGGTCAGCCCCAGCATTTT. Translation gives CASSESGGSGMGQPQHF.

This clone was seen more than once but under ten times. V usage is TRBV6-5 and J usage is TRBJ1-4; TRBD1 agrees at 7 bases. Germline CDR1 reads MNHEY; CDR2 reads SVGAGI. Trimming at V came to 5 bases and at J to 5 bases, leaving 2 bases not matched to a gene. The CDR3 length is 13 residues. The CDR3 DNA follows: TGTGCCAGCAGTATGGGACAGAATGAAAAACTGTTTTTT. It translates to CASSMGQNEKLFF.

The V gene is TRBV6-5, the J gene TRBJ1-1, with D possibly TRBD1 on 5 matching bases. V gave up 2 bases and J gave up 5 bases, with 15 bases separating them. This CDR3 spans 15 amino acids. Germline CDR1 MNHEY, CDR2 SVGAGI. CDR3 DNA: TGTGCCAGCAGTTACGGGGGGGGGAGGTTGACTGAAGCTTTCTTT. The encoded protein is CASSYGGGRLTEAFF.

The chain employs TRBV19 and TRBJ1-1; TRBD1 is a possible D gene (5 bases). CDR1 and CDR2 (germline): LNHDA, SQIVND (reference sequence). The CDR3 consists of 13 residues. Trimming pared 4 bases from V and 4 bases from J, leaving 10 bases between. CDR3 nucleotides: TGTGCCAGTAGTACGGGTGGGGCCACTGAAGCTTTCTTT. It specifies CASSTGGATEAFF. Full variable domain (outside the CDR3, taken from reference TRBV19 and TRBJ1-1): DGGITQSPKYLFRKEGQNVTLSCEQNLNHDAMYWYRQDPGQGLRLIYYSQIVNDFQKGDIAEGYSVSREKKESFPLTVTSAQKNPTAFYLCASSTGGATEAFFGQGTRLTVV.

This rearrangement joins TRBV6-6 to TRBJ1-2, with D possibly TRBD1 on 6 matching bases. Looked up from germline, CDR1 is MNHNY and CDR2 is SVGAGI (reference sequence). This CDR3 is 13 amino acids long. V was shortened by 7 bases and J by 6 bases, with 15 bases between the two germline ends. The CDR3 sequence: CASKGGGFDGYTF. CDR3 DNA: TGTGCCAGCAAGGGAGGGGGTTTTGATGGCTACACCTTC.

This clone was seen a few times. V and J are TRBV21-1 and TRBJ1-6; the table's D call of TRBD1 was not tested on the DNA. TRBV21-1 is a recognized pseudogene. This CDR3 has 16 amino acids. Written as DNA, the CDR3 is TGTGCCAGCAGCACAACTTCAGGGGGTAGGGATTCACCCCTCCACTTT. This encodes CASSTTSGGRDSPLHF.

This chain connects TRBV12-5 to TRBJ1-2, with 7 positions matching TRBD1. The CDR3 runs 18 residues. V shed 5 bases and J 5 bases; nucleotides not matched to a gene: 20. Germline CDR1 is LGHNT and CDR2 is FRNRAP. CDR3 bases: TGTGCTAGTGGTCCCGGAGCAGGACAGGTCTCTTCTGGGTATGGCTACACCTTC. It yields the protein CASGPGAGQVSSGYGYTF.

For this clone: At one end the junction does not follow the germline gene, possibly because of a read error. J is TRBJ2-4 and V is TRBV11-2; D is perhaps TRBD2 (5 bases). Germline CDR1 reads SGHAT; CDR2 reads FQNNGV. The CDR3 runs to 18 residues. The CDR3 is CASSLVAPVVLAKNSQYF. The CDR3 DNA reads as TGTGCCAGCAGCTTAGTAGCCCCCGTGGTCCTAGCCAAAAACAGTCAGTACTTC.

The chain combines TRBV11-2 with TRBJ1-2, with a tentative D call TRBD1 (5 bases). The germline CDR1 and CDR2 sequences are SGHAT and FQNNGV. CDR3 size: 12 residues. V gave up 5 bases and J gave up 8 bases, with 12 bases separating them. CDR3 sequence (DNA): TGTGCCAGCAGCCCTAGGGGTCGCGGCTACACCTTC. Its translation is CASSPRGRGYTF. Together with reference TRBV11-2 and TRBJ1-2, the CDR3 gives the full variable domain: EAGVAQSPRYKIIEKRQSVAFWCNPISGHATLYWYQQILGQGPKLLIQFQNNGVVDDSQLPKDRFSAERLKGVDSTLKIQPAKLEDSAVYLCASSPRGRGYTFGSGTRLTVV.

CDR3 residues: CASTPQGSTGELFF. CDR3 DNA sequence: TGTGCCAGCACTCCCCAGGGAAGCACCGGGGAGCTGTTTTTT. The V gene is TRBV27, the J gene TRBJ2-2, with D maybe TRBD1 (5 bases). The length of the CDR3 is 14 residues. In germline, CDR1 is MNHEY, CDR2 SMNVEV (reference sequence). V lost 7 bases, J lost 4 bases, and 13 bases lay in between.

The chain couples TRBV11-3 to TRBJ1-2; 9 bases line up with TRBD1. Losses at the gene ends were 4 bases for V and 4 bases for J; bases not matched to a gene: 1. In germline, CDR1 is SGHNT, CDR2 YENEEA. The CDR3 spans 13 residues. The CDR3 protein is CASSSTGGYGYTF. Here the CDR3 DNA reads TGTGCCAGCAGCTCGACAGGGGGCTATGGCTACACCTTC.

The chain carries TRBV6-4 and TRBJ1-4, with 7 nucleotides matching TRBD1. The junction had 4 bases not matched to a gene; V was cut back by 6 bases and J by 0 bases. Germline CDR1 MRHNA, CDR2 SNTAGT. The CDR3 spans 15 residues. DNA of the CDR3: TGTGCCAGCAGAGCCGGACAGGCAACTAATGAAAAACTGTTTTTT. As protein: CASRAGQATNEKLFF.

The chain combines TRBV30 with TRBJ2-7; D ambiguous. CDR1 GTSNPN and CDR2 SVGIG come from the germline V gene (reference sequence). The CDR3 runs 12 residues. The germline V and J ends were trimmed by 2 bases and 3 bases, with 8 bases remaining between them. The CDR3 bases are TGTGCCTGGAGTCATGGCGGCTACGAGCAGTACTTC. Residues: CAWSHGGYEQYF.

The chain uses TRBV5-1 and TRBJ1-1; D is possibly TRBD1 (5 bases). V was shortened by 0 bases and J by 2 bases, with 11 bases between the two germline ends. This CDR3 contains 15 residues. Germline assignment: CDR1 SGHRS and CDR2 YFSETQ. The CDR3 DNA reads TGCGCCAGCAGCTTGGTACCGGGGACTAACACTGAAGCTTTCTTT. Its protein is CASSLVPGTNTEAFF.

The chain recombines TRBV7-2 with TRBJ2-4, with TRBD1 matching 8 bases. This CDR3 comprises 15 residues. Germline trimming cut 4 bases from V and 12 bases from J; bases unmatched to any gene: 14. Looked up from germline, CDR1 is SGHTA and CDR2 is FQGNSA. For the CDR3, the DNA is TGTGCCAGCAGCTCAAGGACAGGGTTAGGGTTCAGTCAGTACTTC. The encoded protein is CASSSRTGLGFSQYF.

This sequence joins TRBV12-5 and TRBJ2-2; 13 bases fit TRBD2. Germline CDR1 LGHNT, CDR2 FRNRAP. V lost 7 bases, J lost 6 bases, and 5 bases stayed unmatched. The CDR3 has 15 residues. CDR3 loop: CASVPTSGRAGELFF. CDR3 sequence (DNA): TGTGCTAGTGTTCCTACTAGCGGGAGGGCCGGGGAGCTGTTTTTT.